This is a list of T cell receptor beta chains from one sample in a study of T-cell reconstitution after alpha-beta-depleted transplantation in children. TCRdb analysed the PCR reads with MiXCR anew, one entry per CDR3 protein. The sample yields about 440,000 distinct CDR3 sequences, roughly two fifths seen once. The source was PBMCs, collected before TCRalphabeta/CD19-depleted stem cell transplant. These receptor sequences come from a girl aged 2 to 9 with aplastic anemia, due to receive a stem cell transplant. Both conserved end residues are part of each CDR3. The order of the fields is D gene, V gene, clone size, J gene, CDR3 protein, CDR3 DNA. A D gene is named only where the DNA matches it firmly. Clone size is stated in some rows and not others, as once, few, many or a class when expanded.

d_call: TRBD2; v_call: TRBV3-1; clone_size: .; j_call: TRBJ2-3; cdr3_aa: CASSPRAGLLTDTQYF; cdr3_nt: TGTGCCAGCAGCCCCCGAGCGGGACTACTCACAGATACGCAGTATTTT
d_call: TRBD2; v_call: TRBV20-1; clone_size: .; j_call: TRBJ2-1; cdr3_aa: CSARGYIRASGSSSEQFF; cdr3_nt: TGCAGTGCTAGAGGTTACATCAGGGCAAGCGGGAGTTCTAGTGAGCAGTTCTTC
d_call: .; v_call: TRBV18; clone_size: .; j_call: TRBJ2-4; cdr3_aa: CASSPTGQGRFKNIQYF; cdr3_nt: TGTGCCAGCTCCCCCACGGGGCAGGGGAGATTCAAAAACATTCAGTACTTC
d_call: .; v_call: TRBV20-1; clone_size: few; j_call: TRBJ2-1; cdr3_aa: CSASGANEQFF; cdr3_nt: TGCAGTGCTAGTGGGGCGAATGAGCAGTTCTTC
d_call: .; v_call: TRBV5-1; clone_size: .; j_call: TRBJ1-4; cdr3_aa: CASSLDSGEKLFF; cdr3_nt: TGCGCCAGCAGCTTGGACAGTGGTGAAAAACTGTTTTTT
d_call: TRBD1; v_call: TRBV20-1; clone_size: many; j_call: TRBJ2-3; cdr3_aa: CSAVTGGTQYF; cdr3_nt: TGCAGTGCAGTGACAGGGGGAACGCAGTATTTT
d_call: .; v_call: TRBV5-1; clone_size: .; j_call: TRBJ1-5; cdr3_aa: CASSLSGAGAQPQHF; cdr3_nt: TGCGCCAGCAGCTTGAGCGGGGCCGGGGCTCAGCCCCAGCATTTT
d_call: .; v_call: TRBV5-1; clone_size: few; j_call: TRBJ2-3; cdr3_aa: CASSFAATDTQYF; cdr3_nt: TGCGCCAGCAGCTTTGCGGCCACAGATACGCAGTATTTT
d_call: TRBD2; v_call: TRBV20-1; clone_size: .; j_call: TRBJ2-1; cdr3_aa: CSKNGGRDEQFF; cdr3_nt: TGCAGCAAGAACGGAGGGAGGGATGAGCAGTTCTTC
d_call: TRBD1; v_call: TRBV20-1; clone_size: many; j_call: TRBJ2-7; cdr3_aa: CSAPWTGAAYEQYF; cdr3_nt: TGCAGTGCTCCGTGGACAGGGGCGGCCTACGAGCAGTACTTC
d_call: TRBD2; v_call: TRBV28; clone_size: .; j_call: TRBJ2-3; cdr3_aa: CASSLPAGGRDTQYF; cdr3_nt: TGTGCCAGCAGTTTGCCAGCGGGGGGGCGAGATACGCAGTATTTT
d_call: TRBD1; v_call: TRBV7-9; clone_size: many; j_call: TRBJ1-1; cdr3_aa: CASSFTGTGGSTEAFF; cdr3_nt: TGTGCCAGCAGCTTCACCGGGACAGGGGGTAGCACTGAAGCTTTCTTT
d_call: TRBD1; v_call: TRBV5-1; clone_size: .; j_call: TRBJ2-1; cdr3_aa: CASSARGTGALNEQFF; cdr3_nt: TGCGCCAGCAGCGCTCGGGGGACAGGGGCTTTGAATGAGCAGTTCTTC
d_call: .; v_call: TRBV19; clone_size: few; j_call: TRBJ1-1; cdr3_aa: CASSRQARSMENTEAFF; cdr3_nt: TGTGCCAGTAGTCGACAGGCCAGGAGCATGGAGAACACTGAAGCTTTCTTT
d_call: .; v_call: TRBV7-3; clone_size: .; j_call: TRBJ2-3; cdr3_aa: CASSPYSATLTDTQYF; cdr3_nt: TGTGCCAGCAGCCCCTACTCAGCTACTTTGACAGATACGCAGTATTTT
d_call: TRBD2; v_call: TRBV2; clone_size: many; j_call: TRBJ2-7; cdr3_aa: CASSTGTSGVEQYF; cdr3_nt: TGTGCCAGCAGCACCGGGACTAGCGGTGTCGAGCAGTACTTC
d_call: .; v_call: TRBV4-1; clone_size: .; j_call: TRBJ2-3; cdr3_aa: CASSQESPGAADTQYF; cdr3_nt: TGCGCCAGCAGCCAAGAATCCCCGGGAGCCGCAGATACGCAGTATTTT
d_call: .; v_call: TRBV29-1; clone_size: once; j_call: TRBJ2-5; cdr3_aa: CSVSYQETQYF; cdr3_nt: TGCAGCGTCTCCTACCAAGAGACCCAGTACTTC